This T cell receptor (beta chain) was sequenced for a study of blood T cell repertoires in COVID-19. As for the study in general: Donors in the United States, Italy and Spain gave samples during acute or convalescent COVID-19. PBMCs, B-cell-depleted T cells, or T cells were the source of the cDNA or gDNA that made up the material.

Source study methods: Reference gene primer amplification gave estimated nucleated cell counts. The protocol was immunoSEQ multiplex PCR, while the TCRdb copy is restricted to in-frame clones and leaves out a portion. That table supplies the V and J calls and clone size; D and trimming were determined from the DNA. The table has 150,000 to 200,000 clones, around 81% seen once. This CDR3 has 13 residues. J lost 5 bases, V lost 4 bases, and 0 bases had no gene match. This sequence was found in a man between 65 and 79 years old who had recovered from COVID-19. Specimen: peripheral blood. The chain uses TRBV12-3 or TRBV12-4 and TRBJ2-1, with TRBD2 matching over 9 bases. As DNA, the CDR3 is TGTGCCAGCAGTTCTAGCGGGGACAATGAGCAGTTCTTC. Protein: CASSSSGDNEQFF.